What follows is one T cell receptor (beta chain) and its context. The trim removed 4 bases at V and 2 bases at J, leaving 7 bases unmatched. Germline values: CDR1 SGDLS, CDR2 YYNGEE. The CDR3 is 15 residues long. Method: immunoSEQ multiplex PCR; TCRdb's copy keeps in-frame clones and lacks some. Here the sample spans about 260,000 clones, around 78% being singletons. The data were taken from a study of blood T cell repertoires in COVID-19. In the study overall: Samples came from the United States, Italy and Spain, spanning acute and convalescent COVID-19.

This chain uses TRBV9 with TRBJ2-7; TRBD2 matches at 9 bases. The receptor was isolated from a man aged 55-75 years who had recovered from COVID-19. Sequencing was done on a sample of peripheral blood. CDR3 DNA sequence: TGTGCCAGCAGCCCGGGGACTAGCAGGACCTACGAGCAGTACTTC. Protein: CASSPGTSRTYEQYF.